This TCR beta chain was captured in a study of PD-L1 blockade in urothelial cancer. Background on the study: T cells were recovered from blood samples at a median of around 150,000.

TCRdb's table, derived via immunoSEQ multiplex PCR, lists solely in-frame clones and lacks some. The repertoire consists of about 45,000 clones, with about 91% occurring once and the leading ten covering around 4.2%. V was trimmed by 0 bases and J by 3 bases, leaving 10 bases between them. The germline CDR1 and CDR2 sequences are SGHRS and YFSETQ. This CDR3 comprises 15 residues. Concerning this clone itself: The identical CDR3 is also encoded by other nucleotide sequences in the sample.

This sequence was found in a man at least 80 years old with urothelial cancer. The genes are TRBV5-1 and TRBJ2-1; tentatively, D is TRBD2 (6 bases). This specimen consisted of PBMCs, obtained around atezolizumab (anti-PD-L1) treatment. The CDR3 loop reads CASSLGGGGYNEQFF. In nucleotides, the CDR3 is TGCGCCAGCAGCTTGGGTGGGGGAGGCTACAATGAGCAGTTCTTC.